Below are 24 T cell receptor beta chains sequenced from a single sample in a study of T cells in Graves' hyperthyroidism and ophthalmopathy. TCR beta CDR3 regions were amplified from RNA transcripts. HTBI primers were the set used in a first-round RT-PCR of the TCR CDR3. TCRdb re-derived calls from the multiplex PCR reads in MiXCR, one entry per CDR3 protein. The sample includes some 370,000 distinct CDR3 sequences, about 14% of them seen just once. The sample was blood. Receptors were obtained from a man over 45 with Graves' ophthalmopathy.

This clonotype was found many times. The DNA for the CDR3 is TGTGCCAGCAGTGCTTCCCTGAACACTGAAGCTTTCTTT. It codes for CASSASLNTEAFF. The J gene is TRBJ1-1, the V gene TRBV2; the D is unclear. Germline values: CDR1 SNHLY, CDR2 FYNNEI. Trimming removed 4 bases at V and 0 bases at J, with 6 bases between. This CDR3 has 13 amino acids. The complete variable domain, with remaining parts taken from reference TRBV2 and TRBJ1-1, reads EPEVTQTPSHQVTQMGQEVILRCVPISNHLYFYWYRQILGQKVEFLVSFYNNEISEKSEIFDDQFSVERPDGSNFTLKIRSTKLEDSAMYFCASSASLNTEAFFGQGTRLTVV.

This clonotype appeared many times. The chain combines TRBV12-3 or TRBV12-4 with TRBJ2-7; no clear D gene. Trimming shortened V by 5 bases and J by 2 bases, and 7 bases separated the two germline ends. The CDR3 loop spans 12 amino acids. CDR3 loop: CASSGETYEQYF. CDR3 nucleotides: TGTGCCAGCAGTGGGGAAACCTACGAGCAGTACTTC.

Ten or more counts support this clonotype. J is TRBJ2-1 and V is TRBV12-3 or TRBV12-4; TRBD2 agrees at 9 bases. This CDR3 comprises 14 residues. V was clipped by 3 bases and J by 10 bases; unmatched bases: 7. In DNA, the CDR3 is TGTGCCAGCAGTTTTAAAGCGGGAGGCCCAGAGCAGTTCTTC. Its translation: CASSFKAGGPEQFF.

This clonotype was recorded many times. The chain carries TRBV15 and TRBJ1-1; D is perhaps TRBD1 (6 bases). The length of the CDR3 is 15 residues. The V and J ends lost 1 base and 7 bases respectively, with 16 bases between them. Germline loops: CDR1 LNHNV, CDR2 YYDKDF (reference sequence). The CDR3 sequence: CATSRGGRGGNEAFF. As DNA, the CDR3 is TGTGCCACCAGCAGAGGAGGCAGAGGGGGGAATGAAGCTTTCTTT.

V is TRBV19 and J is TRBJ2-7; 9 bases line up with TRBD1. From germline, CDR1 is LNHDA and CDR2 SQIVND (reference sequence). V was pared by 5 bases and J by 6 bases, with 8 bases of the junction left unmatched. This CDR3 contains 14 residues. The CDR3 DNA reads TGTGCCAGTAGTCCATGGACAGGGGAGGGCGAGCAGTACTTC. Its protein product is CASSPWTGEGEQYF.

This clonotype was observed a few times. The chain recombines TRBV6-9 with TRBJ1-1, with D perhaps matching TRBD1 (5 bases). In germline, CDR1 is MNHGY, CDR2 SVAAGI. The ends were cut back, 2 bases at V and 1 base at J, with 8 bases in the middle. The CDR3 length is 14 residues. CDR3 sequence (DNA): TGTGCCAGCAGTTATAGGGGAGAGAACACTGAAGCTTTCTTT. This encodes CASSYRGENTEAFF.

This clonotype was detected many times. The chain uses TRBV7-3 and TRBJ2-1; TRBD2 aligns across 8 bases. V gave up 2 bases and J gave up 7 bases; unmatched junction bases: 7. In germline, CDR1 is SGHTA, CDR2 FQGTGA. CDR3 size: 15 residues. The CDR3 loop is CASSLEPAGANEQFF. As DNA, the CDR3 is TGTGCCAGCAGCTTAGAACCAGCGGGAGCTAATGAGCAGTTCTTC.

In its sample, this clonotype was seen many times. The DNA for the CDR3 is TGTGCCAGCAGCCAAATCGGGGATGCGGAAAAACTGTTTTTT. Protein: CASSQIGDAEKLFF. V gene TRBV3-1 combines with J gene TRBJ1-4; D is undetermined. Germline CDR1 reads LGHDT; CDR2 reads YNNKEL (reference sequence). Trimming shortened V by 2 bases and J by 8 bases, and 12 bases separated the two germline ends. The CDR3 is made up of 14 amino acids. Using reference TRBV3-1 and TRBJ1-4 for the parts outside the CDR3, the full variable domain is DTAVSQTPKYLVTQMGNDKSIKCEQNLGHDTMYWYKQDSKKFLKIMFSYNNKELIINETVPNRFSPKSPDKAHLNLHINSLELGDSAVYFCASSQIGDAEKLFFGSGTQLSVL.

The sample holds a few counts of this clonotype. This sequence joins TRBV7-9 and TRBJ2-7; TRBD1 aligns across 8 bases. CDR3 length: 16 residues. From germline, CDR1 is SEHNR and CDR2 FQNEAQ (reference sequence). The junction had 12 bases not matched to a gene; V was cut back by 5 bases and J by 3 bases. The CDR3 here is CASSNPSGTGNYEQYF. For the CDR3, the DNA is TGTGCCAGCAGCAACCCGTCCGGGACAGGCAACTACGAGCAGTACTTC.

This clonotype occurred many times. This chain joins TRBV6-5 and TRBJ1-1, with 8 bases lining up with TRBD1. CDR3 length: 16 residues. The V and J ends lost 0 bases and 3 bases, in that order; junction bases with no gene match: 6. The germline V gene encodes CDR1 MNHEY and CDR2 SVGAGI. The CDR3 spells CASSYSGQGVYTEAFF. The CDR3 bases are TGTGCCAGCAGTTACTCAGGACAGGGAGTGTACACTGAAGCTTTCTTT.

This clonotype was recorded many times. This CDR3 is CASSLALGENEQFF. The CDR3 nucleotides are TGTGCCAGCAGCTTGGCTCTCGGGGAAAATGAGCAGTTCTTC. The rearrangement uses TRBV5-5 and TRBJ2-1; possible D gene TRBD2, 5 bases. Trimming removed 0 bases at V and 7 bases at J, with 11 bases between. The CDR3 is 14 amino acids. CDR1 and CDR2 (germline): SGHKS, YYEKEE (reference sequence).

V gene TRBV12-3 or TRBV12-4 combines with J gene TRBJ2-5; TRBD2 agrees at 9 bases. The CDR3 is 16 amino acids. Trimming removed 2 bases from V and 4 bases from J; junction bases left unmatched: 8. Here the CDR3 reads CASSLRTSDQGETQYF. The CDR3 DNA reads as TGTGCCAGCAGTTTAAGGACTAGCGATCAGGGAGAGACCCAGTACTTC.

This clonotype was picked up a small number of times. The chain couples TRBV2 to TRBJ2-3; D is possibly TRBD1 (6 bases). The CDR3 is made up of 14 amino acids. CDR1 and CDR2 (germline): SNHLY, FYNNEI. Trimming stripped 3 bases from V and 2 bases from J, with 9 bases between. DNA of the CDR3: TGTGCCAGCAGTGAGACAGGAGTCACAGATACGCAGTATTTT. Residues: CASSETGVTDTQYF.

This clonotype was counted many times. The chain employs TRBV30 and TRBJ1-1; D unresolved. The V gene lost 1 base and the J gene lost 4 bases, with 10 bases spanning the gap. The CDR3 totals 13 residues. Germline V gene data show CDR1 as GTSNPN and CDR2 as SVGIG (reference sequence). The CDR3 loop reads CAWSARLFTEAFF. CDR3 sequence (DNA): TGTGCCTGGAGTGCCCGACTATTCACTGAAGCTTTCTTT.

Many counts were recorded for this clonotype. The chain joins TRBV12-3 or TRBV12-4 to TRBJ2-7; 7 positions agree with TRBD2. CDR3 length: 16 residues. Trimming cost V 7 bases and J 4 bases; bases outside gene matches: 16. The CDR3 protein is CASTPRLAPELYEQYF. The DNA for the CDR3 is TGTGCCAGCACCCCTCGACTAGCTCCGGAACTATACGAGCAGTACTTC.

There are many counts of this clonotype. The CDR3, as DNA: TGCAGCGTACAAGGGGGGGAATACACTGAAGCTTTCTTT. Its protein product is CSVQGGEYTEAFF. The J gene is TRBJ1-1, the V gene TRBV29-1, with D possibly matching TRBD1 (6 bases). Trimming shortened V by 6 bases and J by 3 bases, and 14 bases separated the two germline ends. CDR3 length equals 13 residues. The germline V gene encodes CDR1 SQVTM and CDR2 ANQGSEA.

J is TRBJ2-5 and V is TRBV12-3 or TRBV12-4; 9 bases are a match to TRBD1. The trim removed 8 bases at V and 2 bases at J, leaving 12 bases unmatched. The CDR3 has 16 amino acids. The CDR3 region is CASGLVGQGSQETQYF. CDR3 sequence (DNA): TGTGCCAGCGGATTGGTGGGACAGGGATCTCAAGAGACCCAGTACTTC.

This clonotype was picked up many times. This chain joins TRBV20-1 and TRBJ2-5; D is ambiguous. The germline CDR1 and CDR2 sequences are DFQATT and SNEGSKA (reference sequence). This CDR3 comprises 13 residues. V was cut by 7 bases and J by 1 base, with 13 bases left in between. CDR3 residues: CSVPLMGQETQYF. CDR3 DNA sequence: TGCAGTGTCCCGTTGATGGGCCAAGAGACCCAGTACTTC.

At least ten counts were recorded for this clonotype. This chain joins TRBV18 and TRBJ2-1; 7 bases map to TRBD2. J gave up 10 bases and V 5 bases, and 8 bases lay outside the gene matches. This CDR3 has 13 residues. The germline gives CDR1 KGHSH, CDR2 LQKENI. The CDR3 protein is CASSSTTSLEQFF. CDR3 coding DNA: TGTGCCAGCTCATCGACGACTAGCTTGGAGCAGTTCTTC.

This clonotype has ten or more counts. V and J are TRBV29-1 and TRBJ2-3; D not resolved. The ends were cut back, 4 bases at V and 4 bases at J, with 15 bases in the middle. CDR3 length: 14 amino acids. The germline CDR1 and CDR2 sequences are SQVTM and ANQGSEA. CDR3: CSVGLRASSDTQYF. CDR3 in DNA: TGCAGCGTTGGGTTAAGGGCATCATCAGATACGCAGTATTTT.

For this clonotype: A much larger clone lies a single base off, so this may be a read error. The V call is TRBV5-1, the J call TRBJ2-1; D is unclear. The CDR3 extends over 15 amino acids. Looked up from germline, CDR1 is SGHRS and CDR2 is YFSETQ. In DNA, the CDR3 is TGCGCCGGCAGCTTGGGGTCTACCGCCGGCCATGAGCAGTTCTTC. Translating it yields CAGSLGSTAGHEQFF.

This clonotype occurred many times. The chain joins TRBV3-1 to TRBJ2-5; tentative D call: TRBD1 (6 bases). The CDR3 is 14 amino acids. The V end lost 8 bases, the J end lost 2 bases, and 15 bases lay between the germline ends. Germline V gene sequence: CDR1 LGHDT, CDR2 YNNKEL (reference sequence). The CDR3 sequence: CASGSGHLQETQYF. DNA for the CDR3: TGTGCCAGCGGCTCGGGACACCTACAAGAGACCCAGTACTTC.

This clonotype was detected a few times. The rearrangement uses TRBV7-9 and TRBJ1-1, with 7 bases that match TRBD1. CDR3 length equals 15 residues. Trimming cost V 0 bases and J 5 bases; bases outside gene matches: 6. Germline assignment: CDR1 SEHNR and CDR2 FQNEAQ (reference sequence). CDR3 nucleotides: TGTGCCAGCAGCTTAGCCATCACAGGGGTGACTGAAGCTTTCTTT. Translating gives CASSLAITGVTEAFF.

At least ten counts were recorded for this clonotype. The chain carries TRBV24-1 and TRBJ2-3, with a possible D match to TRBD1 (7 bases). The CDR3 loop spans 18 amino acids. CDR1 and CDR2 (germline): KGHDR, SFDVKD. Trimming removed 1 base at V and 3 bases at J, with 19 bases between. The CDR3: CATSDFKVVRDSTDTQYF. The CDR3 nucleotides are TGTGCCACCAGTGATTTTAAGGTCGTGCGGGACAGTACAGATACGCAGTATTTT.